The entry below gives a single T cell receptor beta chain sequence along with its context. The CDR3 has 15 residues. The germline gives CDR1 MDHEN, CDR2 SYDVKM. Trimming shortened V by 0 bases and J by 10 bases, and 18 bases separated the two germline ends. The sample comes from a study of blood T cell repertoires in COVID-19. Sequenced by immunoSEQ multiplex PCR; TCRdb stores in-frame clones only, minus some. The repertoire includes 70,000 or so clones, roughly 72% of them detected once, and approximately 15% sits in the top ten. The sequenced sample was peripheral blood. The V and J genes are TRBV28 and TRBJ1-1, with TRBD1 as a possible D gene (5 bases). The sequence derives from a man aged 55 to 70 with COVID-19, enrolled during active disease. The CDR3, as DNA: TGTGCCAGCAGTTTATGGGGGGAGGGTGCCTCCGGAGCTTTCTTT. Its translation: CASSLWGEGASGAFF.